The sequence of this T cell receptor (beta chain) was determined in a study of shared clonotypes between healthy human individuals. On the study more broadly: The composition of the donors was a couple of women and three men aged 18 to 49.

The junction had 9 bases not matched to a gene; V was cut back by 2 bases and J by 1 base. The length of the CDR3 is 18 residues. Germline V lookup: CDR1 GTSNPN, CDR2 SVGIG (reference sequence). Study-wide points: Shared clonotypes across all four donors exceeded non-shared ones in generation probability. Larger estimated richness was generally seen in naive subsets than in memory subsets.

As regards this clone: Its antigen is not known.

Profiling relied on immunoSEQ multiplex PCR, and the TCRdb table lists in-frame clones only, not all of them. There are over a million clones in the sample; roughly 80% occur only once, and 1.4% to 1.5% lies in the top ten. This chain links TRBV30 with TRBJ2-1; 12 bases are shared with TRBD2. The sequenced sample was memory CD4+ T cells sorted from blood. Stated subset: CD45RA-negative fraction. The origin of this receptor is a man between 18 and 29 years old in good health. Here the CDR3 DNA reads TGTGCCTGGAGTCTAATCCGGACTAGCGGGATTTCCTACAATGAGCAGTTCTTC. Amino acid sequence: CAWSLIRTSGISYNEQFF. Variable domain in full (rest from reference TRBV30 and TRBJ2-1): SQTIHQWPATLVQPVGSPLSLECTVEGTSNPNLYWYRQAAGRGLQLLFYSVGIGQISSEVPQNLSASRPQDRQFILSSKKLLLSDSGFYLCAWSLIRTSGISYNEQFFGPGTRLTVL.